Sequencing of this T cell receptor beta chain was carried out in a study of immune cell composition in non-small cell lung cancer. Study outcomes and limitations: TIL tumour reactivity correlated with maximal tumour-associated clone frequency in adenocarcinoma. Tumour-associated clones >0.5% occurred in 30% to 35% of adenocarcinomas, 75% of squamous.

About this clone: The antigen is not known.

Frozen unsorted single-cell suspensions supplied the genomic DNA. This table comes from immunoSEQ multiplex PCR, and its TCRdb copy is limited to in-frame clones, with some not included. The sample contains around 8,400 clones, about 70% of which appear only once. This CDR3 has 14 residues. Germline V gives CDR1 SEHNR, CDR2 FQNEAQ (reference sequence). V was pared by 1 base and J by 6 bases, with 13 bases between. This chain connects TRBV7-9 to TRBJ2-7; D gene uncertain. This TCR derives from a human donor with non-small cell lung cancer. The sample was lung tumor tissue. CDR3 in amino acids: CASSLDAAPSEQYF. CDR3 sequence (DNA): TGTGCCAGCAGCTTAGATGCCGCTCCTAGCGAGCAGTACTTC.